These 8 T cell receptor beta chains originate from one sample sequenced in a study of blood T cell repertoires in COVID-19. The data were produced by immunoSEQ multiplex PCR, yet TCRdb's version contains in-frame clones alone and is incomplete. The sample contains tens of thousands of clones, roughly 89% of which appear only once. The specimen sequenced was peripheral blood. These receptors were collected from a woman aged 45-65 years with acute or convalescent COVID-19.

The V gene is TRBV5-4, the J gene TRBJ1-1; D may be TRBD1 (6 bases). This CDR3 is 13 amino acids long. Germline-derived CDR1 and CDR2 are SGHNT and YYREEE (reference sequence). V was pared by 4 bases and J by 1 base, with 8 bases between. DNA of the CDR3: TGTGCCAGCAGCCCGGGACAGAACACTGAAGCTTTCTTT. This gives the protein CASSPGQNTEAFF.

CDR3 protein: CASSYFENQPQHF. Here the CDR3 DNA reads TGTGCCAGCAGTTACTTCGAGAATCAGCCCCAGCATTTT. The rearrangement uses TRBV6-5 and TRBJ1-5; no firm D call. Trimming pared 1 base from V and 4 bases from J, leaving 5 bases between. Germline lookup yields CDR1 MNHEY and CDR2 SVGAGI. The CDR3 runs to 13 residues.

V and J are TRBV5-1 and TRBJ2-5; D may be TRBD2 (5 bases). Germline CDR1 and CDR2: SGHRS and YFSETQ. The germline V and J ends were trimmed by 2 bases and 5 bases, with 13 bases remaining between them. This CDR3 has 14 residues. The CDR3 spells CASSLRGRGETQYF. For the CDR3, the DNA is TGCGCCAGCAGCTTACGGGGAAGAGGGGAGACCCAGTACTTC.

The chain employs TRBV28 and TRBJ2-2; D gene uncertain. With 3 bases removed from V and 0 bases from J, the gap between germline ends came to 5 bases. The CDR3 loop spans 14 amino acids. Germline CDR1 MDHEN, CDR2 SYDVKM. In DNA, the CDR3 is TGTGCCAGCAGTTTCTTATCGAACACCGGGGAGCTGTTTTTT. Amino acids: CASSFLSNTGELFF.

The V gene is TRBV11-1, the J gene TRBJ1-1, with D perhaps TRBD1 (5 bases). From germline, CDR1 is SGHAT and CDR2 FQDESV (reference sequence). The V end was cut by 5 bases, the J end by 0 bases, with 13 bases between. The CDR3 sequence is 15 residues long. The CDR3 sequence is CASSARQNLNTEAFF. The CDR3 nucleotides read TGTGCCAGCAGCGCCCGACAGAACTTGAACACTGAAGCTTTCTTT.

The CDR3 region is CASFWASGGGRLFF. In nucleotides, the CDR3 is TGTGCCAGCTTTTGGGCTAGCGGGGGCGGTCGGCTGTTTTTT. This chain uses TRBV2 with TRBJ2-2; 10 positions match TRBD2. Per the germline V gene, CDR1 is SNHLY and CDR2 is FYNNEI. This CDR3 has 14 amino acids. Trimming removed 8 bases from V and 13 bases from J; junction bases left unmatched: 13.

The chain uses TRBV15 and TRBJ2-4, with 10 positions matching TRBD2. The CDR3 is made up of 15 amino acids. J lost 10 bases, V lost 5 bases, and 11 bases had no gene match. The V gene's germline CDR1 is LNHNV and CDR2 YYDKDF (reference sequence). CDR3 bases: TGTGCCACCAGCGAGAGGACTAGCGGTGTTCTTATTCAGTACTTC. Translated: CATSERTSGVLIQYF.

About this clone: The junction departs from the called germline gene at one end, perhaps through a read error. The chain uses TRBV7-7 and TRBJ2-1; 8 nucleotides align to TRBD1. The CDR3 has 15 residues. Germline lookup yields CDR1 SSHAT and CDR2 FNYEAQ (reference sequence). CDR3 residues: CASSIRQGRNNEQFF. The CDR3 DNA reads as TGTGCTAGCAGCATTCGACAGGGGCGCAACAATGAGCAGTTCTTC.